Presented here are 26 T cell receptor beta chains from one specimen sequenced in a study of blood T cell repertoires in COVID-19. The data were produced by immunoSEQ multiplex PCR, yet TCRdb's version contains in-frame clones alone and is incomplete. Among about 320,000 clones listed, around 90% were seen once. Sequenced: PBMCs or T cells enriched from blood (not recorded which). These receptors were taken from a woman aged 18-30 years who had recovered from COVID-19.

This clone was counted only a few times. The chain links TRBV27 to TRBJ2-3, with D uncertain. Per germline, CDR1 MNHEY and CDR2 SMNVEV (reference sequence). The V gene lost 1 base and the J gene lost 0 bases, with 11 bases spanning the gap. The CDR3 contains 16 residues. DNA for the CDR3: TGTGCCAGCAGTTTATACGTTCAGACAAGCACAGATACGCAGTATTTT. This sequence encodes CASSLYVQTSTDTQYF.

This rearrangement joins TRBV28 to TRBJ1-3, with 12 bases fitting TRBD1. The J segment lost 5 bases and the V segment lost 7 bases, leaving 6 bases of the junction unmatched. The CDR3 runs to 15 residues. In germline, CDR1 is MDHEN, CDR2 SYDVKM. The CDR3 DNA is TGTGCCAGCACCCCGGGACAGGGGGCTAGAAACACCATATATTTT. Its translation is CASTPGQGARNTIYF.

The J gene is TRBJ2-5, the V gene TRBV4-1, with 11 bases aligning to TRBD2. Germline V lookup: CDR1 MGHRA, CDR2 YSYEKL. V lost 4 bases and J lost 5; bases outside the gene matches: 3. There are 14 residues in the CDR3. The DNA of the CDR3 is TGCGCCAGCAGCCTGACTAGCGGGGCCGAGACCCAGTACTTC. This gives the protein CASSLTSGAETQYF.

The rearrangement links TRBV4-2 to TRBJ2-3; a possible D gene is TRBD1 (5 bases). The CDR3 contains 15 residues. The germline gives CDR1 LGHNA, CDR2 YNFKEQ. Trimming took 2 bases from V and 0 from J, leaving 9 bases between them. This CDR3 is CASSQTRTSTDTQYF. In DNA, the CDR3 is TGTGCCAGCAGCCAAACCCGGACAAGCACAGATACGCAGTATTTT.

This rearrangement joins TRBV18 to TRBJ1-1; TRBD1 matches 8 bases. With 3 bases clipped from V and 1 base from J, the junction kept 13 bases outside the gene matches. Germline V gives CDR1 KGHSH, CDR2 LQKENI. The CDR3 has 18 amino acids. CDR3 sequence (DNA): TGTGCCAGCTCACCTCCCCGGGGCAGGGGGCTCGGGAACACTGAAGCTTTCTTT. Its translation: CASSPPRGRGLGNTEAFF.

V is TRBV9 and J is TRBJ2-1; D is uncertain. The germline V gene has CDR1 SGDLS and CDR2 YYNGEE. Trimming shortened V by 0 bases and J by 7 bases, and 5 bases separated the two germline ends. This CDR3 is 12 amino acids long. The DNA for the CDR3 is TGTGCCAGCAGCGTAGTTTTAAATGAGCAGTTCTTC. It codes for CASSVVLNEQFF.

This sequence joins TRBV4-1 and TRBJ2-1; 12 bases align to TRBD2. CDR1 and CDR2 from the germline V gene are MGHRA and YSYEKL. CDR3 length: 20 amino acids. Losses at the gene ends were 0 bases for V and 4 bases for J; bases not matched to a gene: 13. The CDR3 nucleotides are TGCGCCAGCAGCCAAGAGGCTAGCGGGAGGGTTACTTTCCGGTACAATGAGCAGTTCTTC. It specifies CASSQEASGRVTFRYNEQFF.

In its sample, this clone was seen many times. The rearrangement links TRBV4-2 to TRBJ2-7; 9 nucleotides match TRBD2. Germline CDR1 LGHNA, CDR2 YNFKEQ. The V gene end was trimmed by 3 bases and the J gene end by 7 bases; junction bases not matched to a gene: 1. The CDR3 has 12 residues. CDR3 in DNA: TGTGCCAGCAGCCAGCGGGAGGGGGAGCAGTACTTC. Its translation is CASSQREGEQYF.

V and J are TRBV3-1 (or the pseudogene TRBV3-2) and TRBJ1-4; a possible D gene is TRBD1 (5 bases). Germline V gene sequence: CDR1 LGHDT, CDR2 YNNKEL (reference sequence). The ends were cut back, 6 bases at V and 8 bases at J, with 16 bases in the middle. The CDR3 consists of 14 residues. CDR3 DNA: TGTGCCAGCAGTCGCTTCGGGGGGAGCGAAAAACTGTTTTTT. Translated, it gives CASSRFGGSEKLFF.

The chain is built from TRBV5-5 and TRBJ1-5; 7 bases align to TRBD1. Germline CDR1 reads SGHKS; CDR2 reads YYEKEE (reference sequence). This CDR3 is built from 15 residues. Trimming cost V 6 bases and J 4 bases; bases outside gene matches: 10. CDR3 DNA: TGTGCCAGCACCATGCTACAGGGGACAAATCAGCCCCAGCATTTT. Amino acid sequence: CASTMLQGTNQPQHF.

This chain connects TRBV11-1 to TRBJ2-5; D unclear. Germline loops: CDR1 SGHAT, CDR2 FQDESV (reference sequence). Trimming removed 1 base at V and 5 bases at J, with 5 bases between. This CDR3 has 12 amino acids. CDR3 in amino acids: CASSLDGETQYF. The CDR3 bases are TGTGCCAGCAGCTTAGACGGGGAGACCCAGTACTTC.

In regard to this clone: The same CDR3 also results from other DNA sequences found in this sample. The CDR3 spells CASSKGAGATYEQYF. CDR3 DNA: TGCGCCAGCAGCAAAGGGGCAGGGGCGACCTACGAGCAGTACTTC. The chain links TRBV21-1 to TRBJ2-7; the D segment call TRBD1 is taken from the table without a DNA check. TRBV21-1 is flagged as a pseudogene. The CDR3 totals 15 residues.

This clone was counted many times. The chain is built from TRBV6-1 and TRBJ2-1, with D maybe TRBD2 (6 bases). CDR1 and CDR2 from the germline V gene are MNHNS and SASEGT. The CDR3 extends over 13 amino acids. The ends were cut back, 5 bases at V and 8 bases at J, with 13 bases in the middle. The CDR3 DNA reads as TGTGCCAGCAGTATCGCCAGGAGGGATGAGCAGTTCTTC. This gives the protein CASSIARRDEQFF.

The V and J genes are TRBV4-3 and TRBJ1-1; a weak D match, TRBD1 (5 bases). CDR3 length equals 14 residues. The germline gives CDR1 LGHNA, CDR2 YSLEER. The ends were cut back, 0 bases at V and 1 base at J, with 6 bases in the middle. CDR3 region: CASSQEGRNTEAFF. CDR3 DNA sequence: TGCGCCAGCAGCCAAGAGGGGCGGAACACTGAAGCTTTCTTT.

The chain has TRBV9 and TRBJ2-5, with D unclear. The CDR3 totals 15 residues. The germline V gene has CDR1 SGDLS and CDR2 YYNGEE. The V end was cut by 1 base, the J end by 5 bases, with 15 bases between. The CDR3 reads CASSVTTQSRETQYF. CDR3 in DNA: TGTGCCAGCAGCGTAACGACACAGAGTCGGGAGACCCAGTACTTC. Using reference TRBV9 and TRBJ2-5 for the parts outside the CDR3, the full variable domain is DSGVTQTPKHLITATGQRVTLRCSPRSGDLSVYWYQQSLDQGLQFLIQYYNGEERAKGNILERFSAQQFPDLHSELNLSSLELGDSALYFCASSVTTQSRETQYFGPGTRLLVL.

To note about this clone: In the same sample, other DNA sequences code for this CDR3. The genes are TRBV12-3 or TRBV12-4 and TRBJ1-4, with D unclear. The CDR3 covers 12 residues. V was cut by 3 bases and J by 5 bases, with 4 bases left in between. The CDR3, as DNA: TGTGCCAGCAGTTTCCAAAATGAAAAACTGTTTTTT. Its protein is CASSFQNEKLFF.

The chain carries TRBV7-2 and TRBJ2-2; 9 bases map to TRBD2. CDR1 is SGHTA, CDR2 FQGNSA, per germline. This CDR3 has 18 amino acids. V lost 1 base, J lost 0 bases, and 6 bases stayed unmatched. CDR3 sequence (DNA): TGTGCCAGCAGCTTAGTTCCTGGCGGGAGGGCGAACACCGGGGAGCTGTTTTTT. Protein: CASSLVPGGRANTGELFF. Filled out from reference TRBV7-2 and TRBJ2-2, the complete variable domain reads GAGVSQSPSNKVTEKGKDVELRCDPISGHTALYWYRQSLGQGLEFLIYFQGNSAPDKSGLPSDRFSAERTGGSVSTLTIQRTQQEDSAVYLCASSLVPGGRANTGELFFGEGSRLTVL.

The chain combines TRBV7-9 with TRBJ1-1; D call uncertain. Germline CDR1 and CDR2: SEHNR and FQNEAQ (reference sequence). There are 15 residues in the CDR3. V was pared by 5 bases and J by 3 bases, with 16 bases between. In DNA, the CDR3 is TGTGCCAGCAGCCTGTTTGGCGGAGGAGACACTGAAGCTTTCTTT. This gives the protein CASSLFGGGDTEAFF.

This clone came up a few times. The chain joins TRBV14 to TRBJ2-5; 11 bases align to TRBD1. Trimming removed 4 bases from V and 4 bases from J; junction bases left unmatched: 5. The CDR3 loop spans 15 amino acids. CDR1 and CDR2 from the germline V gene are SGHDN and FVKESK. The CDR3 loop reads CASSRDRGTAETQYF. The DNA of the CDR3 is TGTGCCAGCAGCCGGGACAGGGGGACTGCAGAGACCCAGTACTTC.

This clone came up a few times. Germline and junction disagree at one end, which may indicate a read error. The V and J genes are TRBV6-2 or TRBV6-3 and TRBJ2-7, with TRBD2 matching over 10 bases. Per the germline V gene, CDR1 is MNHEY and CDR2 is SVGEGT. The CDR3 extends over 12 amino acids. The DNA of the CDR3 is TGTGCCAGCAGCTGGACTAGCGGAATTATTCGCTTC. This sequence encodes CASSWTSGIIRF.

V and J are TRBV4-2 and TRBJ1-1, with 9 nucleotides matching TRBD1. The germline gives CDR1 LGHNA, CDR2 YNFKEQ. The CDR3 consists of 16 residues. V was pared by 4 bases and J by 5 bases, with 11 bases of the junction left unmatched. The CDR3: CASSPTPGQGTTEAFF. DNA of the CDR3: TGTGCCAGCAGCCCCACACCCGGACAGGGGACTACTGAAGCTTTCTTT.

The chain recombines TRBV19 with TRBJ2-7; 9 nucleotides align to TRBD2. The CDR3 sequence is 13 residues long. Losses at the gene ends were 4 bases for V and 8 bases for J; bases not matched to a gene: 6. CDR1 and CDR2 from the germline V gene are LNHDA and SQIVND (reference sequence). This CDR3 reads CASSTQTSGQQYF. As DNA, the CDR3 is TGTGCCAGTAGTACCCAGACTAGCGGTCAGCAGTACTTC.

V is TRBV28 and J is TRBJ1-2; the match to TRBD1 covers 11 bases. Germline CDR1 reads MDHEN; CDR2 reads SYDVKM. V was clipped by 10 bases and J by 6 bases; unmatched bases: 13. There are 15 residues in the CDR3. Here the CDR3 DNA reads TGTGCCACCTCCCGACCGGGACAGGGGGTCGATGGCTACACCTTC. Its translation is CATSRPGQGVDGYTF.

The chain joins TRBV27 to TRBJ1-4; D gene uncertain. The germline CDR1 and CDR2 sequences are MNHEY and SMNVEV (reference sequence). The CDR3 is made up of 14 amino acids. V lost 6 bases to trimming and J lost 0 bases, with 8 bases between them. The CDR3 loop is CASREQTTNEKLFF. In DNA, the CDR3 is TGTGCCAGCAGGGAACAGACAACTAATGAAAAACTGTTTTTT.

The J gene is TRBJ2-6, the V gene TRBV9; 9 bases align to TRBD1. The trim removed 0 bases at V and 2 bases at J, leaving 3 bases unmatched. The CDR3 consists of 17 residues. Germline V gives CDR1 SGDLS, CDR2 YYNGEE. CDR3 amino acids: CASSVVTGGAGANVLTF. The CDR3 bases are TGTGCCAGCAGCGTAGTTACAGGGGGCGCTGGGGCCAACGTCCTGACTTTC.

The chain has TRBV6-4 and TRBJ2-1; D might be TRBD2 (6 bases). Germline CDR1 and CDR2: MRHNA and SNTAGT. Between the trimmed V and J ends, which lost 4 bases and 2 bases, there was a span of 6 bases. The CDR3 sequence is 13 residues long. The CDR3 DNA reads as TGTGCCAGCAGTGCGGGAGCCTACAATGAGCAGTTCTTC. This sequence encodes CASSAGAYNEQFF.